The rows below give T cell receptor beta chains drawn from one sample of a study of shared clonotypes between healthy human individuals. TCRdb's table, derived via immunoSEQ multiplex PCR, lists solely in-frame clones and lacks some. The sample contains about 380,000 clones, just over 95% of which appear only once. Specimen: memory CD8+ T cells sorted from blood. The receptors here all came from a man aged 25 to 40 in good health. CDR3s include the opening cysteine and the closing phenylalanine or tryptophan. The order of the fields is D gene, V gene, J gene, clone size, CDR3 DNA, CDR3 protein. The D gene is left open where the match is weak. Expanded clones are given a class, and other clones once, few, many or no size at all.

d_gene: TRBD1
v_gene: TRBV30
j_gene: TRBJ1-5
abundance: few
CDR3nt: TGTGCCTGGAGTGTGGACAGGGAGGCGGGTCAGCCCCAGCATTTT
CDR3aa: CAWSVDREAGQPQHF

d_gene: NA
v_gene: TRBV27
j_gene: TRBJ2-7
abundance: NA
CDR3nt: TGTGCCAGCAGTTATCACCGGGACGGGCCTTACGAGCAGTACTTC
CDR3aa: CASSYHRDGPYEQYF

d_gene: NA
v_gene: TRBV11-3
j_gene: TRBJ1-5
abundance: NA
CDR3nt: TGTGCCAGCAGCTTAAGAGGCCATCAGCCCCAGCATTTT
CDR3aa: CASSLRGHQPQHF

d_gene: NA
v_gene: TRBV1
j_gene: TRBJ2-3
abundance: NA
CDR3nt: TGCACCAGCAGCCAAGCCAGACTAGCGGGAGGGAGCACAGATACGCAGTATTTT
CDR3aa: CTSSQARLAGGSTDTQYF

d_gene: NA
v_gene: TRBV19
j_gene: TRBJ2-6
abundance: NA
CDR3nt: TGTGCCAGTAGTATTAGCAGGGGACGCTCTGGGGCCAACGTCCTGACTTTC
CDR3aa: CASSISRGRSGANVLTF

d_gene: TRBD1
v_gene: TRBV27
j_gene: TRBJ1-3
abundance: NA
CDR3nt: TGTGCCAGCAGTCCGTCCGGGGGAGGGGGCGGTTTGCACACCATATATTTT
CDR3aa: CASSPSGGGGGLHTIYF

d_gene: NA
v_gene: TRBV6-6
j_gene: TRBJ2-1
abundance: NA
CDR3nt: TGTGCCAGCACCACTACAGGGTTTGAGCAGTTCTTC
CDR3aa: CASTTTGFEQFF

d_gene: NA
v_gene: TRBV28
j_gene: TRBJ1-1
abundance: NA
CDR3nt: TGTGCCAGCAGTTTACCAGGAATTATCACTGAAGCTTTCTTT
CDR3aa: CASSLPGIITEAFF

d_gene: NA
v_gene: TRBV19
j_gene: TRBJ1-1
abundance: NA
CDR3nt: TGTGCCAGTAGTCTCCAGGGTAAGGACACTGAAGCTTTCTTT
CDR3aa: CASSLQGKDTEAFF

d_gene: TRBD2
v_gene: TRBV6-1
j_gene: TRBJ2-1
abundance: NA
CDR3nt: TGTGCCAGCAGTGCCGGACTAGCGGTCTACAATGAGCAGTTCTTC
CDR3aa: CASSAGLAVYNEQFF

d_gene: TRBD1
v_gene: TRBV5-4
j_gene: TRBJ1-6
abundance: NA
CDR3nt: TGTGCCAGCAGCTTGGGCGGACAGGGGAATTCACCCCTCCACTTT
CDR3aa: CASSLGGQGNSPLHF

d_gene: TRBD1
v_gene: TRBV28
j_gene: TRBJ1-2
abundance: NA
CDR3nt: TGTGCCAGCAGAGTCGGGACAGGCTATGGCTACACCTTC
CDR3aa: CASRVGTGYGYTF

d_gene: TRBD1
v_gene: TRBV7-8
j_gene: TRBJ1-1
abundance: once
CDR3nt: TGTGCCAGCAGCCTAGACAGGGGGCTAATGAACACTGAAGCTTTCTTT
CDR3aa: CASSLDRGLMNTEAFF

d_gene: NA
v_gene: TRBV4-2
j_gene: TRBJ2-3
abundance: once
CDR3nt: TGTGCCAGCAGCCAAGTGGAGGCGGTACTCACAGATACGCAGTATTTT
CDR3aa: CASSQVEAVLTDTQYF

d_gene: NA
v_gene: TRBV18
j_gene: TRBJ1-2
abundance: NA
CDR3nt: TGTGCCAGCTCACCGACAGAAAACCGCTATGGCTACACCTTC
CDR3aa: CASSPTENRYGYTF

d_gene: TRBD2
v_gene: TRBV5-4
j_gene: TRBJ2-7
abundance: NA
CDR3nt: TGTGCCAGCAGCTCGAAGCGGGAGGGCGTAGAGCAGTACTTC
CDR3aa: CASSSKREGVEQYF

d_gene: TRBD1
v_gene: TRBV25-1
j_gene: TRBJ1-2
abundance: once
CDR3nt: TGTGCCAGCAGACACGCCGGGACAGGGGATGGCTACACCTTC
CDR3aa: CASRHAGTGDGYTF

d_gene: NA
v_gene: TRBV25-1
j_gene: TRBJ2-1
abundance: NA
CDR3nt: TGTGCCAGCGGGGACTACAATGAGCAGTTCTTC
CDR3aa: CASGDYNEQFF

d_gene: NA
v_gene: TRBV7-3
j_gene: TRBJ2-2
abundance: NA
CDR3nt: TGTGCCAGCAGCCGGGACCCAGGGGGGGAGCTGTTTTTT
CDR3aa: CASSRDPGGELFF

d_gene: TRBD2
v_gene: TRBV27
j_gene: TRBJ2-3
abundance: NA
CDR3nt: TGTGCCAGCAGTTTGCCCGGACTAGCGGGAGACACAGATACGCAGTATTTT
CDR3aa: CASSLPGLAGDTDTQYF

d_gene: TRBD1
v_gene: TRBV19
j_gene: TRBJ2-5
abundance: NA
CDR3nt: TGTGCCAGTAGTATATGGACAGGGGAAGAGACCCAGTACTTC
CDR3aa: CASSIWTGEETQYF

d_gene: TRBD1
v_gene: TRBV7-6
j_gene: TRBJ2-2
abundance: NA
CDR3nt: TGTGCCAGCAGCCGGGACAGCACCGGGGAGCTGTTTTTT
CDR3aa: CASSRDSTGELFF

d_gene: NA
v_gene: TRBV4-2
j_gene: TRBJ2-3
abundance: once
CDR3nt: TGTGCCAGCAGCCTGCCCCGACCTGGGCCAGATACGCAGTATTTT
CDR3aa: CASSLPRPGPDTQYF

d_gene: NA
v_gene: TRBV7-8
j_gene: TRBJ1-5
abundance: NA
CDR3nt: TGTGCCAGCAGCTTGGAGGGCCCTTATAGCAATCAGCCCCAGCATTTT
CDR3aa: CASSLEGPYSNQPQHF

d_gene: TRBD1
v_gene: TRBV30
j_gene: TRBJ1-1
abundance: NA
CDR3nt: TGTGCCTGGAACAGGGGGCGCATTTTACGAACGGGCACTGAAGCTTTCTTT
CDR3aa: CAWNRGRILRTGTEAFF

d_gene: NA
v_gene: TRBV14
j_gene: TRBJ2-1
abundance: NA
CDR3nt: TGTGCCAGCAGCCAAGCCGGGGGTAATGAGCAGTTCTTC
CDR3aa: CASSQAGGNEQFF

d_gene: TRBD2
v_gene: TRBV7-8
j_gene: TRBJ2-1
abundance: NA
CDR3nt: TGTGCCAGCAGCCCAGGGACTAGCGGGAGCCCCTACAATGAGCAGTTCTTC
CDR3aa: CASSPGTSGSPYNEQFF

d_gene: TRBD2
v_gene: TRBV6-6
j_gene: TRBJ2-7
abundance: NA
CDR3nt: TGTGCCAGCCCTACTAGCGGGAGTGCATACGAGCAGTACTTC
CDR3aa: CASPTSGSAYEQYF

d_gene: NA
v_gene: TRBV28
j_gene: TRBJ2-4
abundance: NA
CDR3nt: TGTGCCAGCAGCCGGGGGAACAAAAACATTCAGTACTTC
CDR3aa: CASSRGNKNIQYF

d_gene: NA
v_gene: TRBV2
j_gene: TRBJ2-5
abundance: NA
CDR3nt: TGTGCCAGCAGTGGCCCTGAGGACAGTAGTGAGACCCAGTACTTC
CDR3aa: CASSGPEDSSETQYF

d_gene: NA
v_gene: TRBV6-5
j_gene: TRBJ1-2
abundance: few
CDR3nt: TGTGCCAGCAGTACCGTCTCCCCTAACTATGGCTACACCTTC
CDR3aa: CASSTVSPNYGYTF

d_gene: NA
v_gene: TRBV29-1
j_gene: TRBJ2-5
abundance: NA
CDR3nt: TGCAGCGTTGAACAGGGTGGACAGACCCAGTACTTC
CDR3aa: CSVEQGGQTQYF

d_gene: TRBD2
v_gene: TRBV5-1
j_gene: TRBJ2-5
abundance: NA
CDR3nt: TGCGCCAGCAGCTTAAGCGGGAGGGCCGGTTCCGAGACCCAGTACTTC
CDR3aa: CASSLSGRAGSETQYF

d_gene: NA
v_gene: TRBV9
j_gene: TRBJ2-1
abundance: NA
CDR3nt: TGTGCCAGCAGCGTAGCCAGGGGGGGCAATGAGCAGTTCTTC
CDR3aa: CASSVARGGNEQFF

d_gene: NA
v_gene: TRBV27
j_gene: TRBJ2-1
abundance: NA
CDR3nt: TGTGCCAGCAGATTACTAGCGACAGGCTACAATGAGCAGTTCTTC
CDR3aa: CASRLLATGYNEQFF

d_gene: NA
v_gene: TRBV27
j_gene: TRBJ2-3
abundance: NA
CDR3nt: TGTGCCAGCACTAAATCTAGCACAGATACGCAGTATTTT
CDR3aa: CASTKSSTDTQYF

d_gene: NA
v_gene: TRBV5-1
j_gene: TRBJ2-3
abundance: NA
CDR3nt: TGCGCCAGCAAGGTAGCTGGGACAGATACGCAGTATTTT
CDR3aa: CASKVAGTDTQYF

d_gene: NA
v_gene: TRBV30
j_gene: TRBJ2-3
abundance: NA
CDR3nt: TGTGCCTGGAGCGTGACAGATACGCAGTATTTT
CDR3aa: CAWSVTDTQYF

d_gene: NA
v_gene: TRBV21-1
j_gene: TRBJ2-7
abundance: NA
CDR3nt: TGTGCCAGCAGCAAGGATATACAGGCGTTCTACGAGCAGTACTTC
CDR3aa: CASSKDIQAFYEQYF

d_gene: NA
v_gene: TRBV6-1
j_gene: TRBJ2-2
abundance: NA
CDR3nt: TGTGCCAGCAAGTGGACCTTGAACACCGGGGAGCTGTTTTTT
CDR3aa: CASKWTLNTGELFF

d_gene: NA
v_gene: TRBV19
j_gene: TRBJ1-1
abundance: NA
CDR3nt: TGTGCCAGTACGATGGGGGGCACTGAAGCTTTCTTT
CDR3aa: CASTMGGTEAFF

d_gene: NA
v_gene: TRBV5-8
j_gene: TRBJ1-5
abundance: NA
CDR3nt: TGTGCCAGCAGCTTGGGAACAGGGTCCTATCAGCCCCAGCATTTT
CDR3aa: CASSLGTGSYQPQHF

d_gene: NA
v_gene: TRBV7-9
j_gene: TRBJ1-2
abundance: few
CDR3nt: TGTGCCAGCAGCTTAGTTCCTCAGAACTATGGCTACACCTTC
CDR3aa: CASSLVPQNYGYTF

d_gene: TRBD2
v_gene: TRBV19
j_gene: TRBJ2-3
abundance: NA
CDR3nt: TGTGCCAGTAGTATAAGACTAGCGGGAGGGCCTTCAGATACGCAGTATTTT
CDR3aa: CASSIRLAGGPSDTQYF

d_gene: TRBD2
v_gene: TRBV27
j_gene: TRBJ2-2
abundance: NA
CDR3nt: TGTGCCAGCAGTCCCATGGGCGGGAGGTTCCTACGGAACACCGGGGAGCTGTTTTTT
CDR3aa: CASSPMGGRFLRNTGELFF

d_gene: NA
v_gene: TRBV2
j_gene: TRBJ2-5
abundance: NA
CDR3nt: TGTGCCAGCAGTGGGGGTAGGGCCCAGTACTTC
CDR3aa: CASSGGRAQYF

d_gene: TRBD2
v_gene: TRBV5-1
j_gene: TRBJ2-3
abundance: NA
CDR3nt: TGCGCCAGCAGCCCCACTAGCGGGAGGACAACAGATACGCAGTATTTT
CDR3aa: CASSPTSGRTTDTQYF

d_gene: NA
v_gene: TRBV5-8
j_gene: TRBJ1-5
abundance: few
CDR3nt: TGTGCCAGCACCGTACAGGGAGTGTATCAGCCCCAGCATTTT
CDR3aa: CASTVQGVYQPQHF

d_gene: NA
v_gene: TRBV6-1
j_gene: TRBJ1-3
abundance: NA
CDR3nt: TGTGCCAGCACCCCGGGAGATACCTCTGGAAACACCATATATTTT
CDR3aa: CASTPGDTSGNTIYF

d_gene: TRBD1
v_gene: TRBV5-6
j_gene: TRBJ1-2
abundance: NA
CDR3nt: TGTGCCAGCAGCTTGGACAGGGGAACTGGCTACACCTTC
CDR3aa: CASSLDRGTGYTF

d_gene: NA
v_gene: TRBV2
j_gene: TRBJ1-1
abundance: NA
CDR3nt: TGTGCCAGCAGCCCCTCACTCAGACCCACCTTTAACGCTTTCTTT
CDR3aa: CASSPSLRPTFNAFF

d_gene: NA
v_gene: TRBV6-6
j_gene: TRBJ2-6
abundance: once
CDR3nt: TGTGCCAGCAGCCCCCTTACCTCTGGGGCCAACGTCCTGACTTTC
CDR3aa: CASSPLTSGANVLTF

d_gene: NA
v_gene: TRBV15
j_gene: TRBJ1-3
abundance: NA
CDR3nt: TGTGCCACCAGCTTCCTCAGAAACACCATATATTTT
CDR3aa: CATSFLRNTIYF

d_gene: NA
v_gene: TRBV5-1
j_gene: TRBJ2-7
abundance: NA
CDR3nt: TGCGCCAGCGCTGAAGGGGCGGGTGGCCAATCCTACGAGCAGTACTTC
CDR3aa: CASAEGAGGQSYEQYF

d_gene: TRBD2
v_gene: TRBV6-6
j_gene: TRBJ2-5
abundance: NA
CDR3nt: TGTGCCAGCAGCGCGGGAGAGGGGTACCAAGAGACCCAGTACTTC
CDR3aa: CASSAGEGYQETQYF